This is a list of T cell receptor beta chains from one sample in a study of cytomegalovirus exposure and HLA in healthy donors. Clones were read by immunoSEQ multiplex PCR, and TCRdb kept only the in-frame ones, dropping some. The table lists 200,000 to 250,000 clones, more than 75% of them singletons, with 2.7% in the top ten. Sequencing input: PBMCs. Every receptor here comes from a woman between 40 and 50 years old in good health and CMV-seronegative. Each CDR3 is given with its conserved first and last residue. A D gene is named only where the DNA matches it firmly. Expanded clones get a size class; other rows say once, few or many, or leave the size out.

clone size,J gene,V gene,D gene,CDR3 DNA,CDR3 protein
NA,TRBJ2-6,TRBV5-1,TRBD2,TGCGCCAGCAGCTTGGTGGGACTAGCGGGAGGCACGGGGGCCAACGTCCTGACTTTC,CASSLVGLAGGTGANVLTF
once,TRBJ2-5,TRBV27,NA,TGTGCCAGCAGTGCACCAAGGGGGGGGAGAGTGGAGACCCAGTACTTC,CASSAPRGGRVETQYF
once,TRBJ1-1,TRBV6-6,NA,TGTGCCAGCAACCAAAACCGGGGAAGAGCTTTCTTT,CASNQNRGRAFF
NA,TRBJ2-3,TRBV25-1,TRBD1,TGTGCCAGCAGTGAATATTATGACAGGGGGCGATCTGCGCAGTATTTT,CASSEYYDRGRSAQYF
NA,TRBJ1-1,TRBV30,NA,TGTGCCTGGAGTGTACTTGGGAACACTGAAGCTTTCTTT,CAWSVLGNTEAFF
NA,TRBJ2-7,TRBV30,TRBD2,TGTGCCTGGAGTGTACTAGCGGGAGTTTACGAGCAGTACTTC,CAWSVLAGVYEQYF
NA,TRBJ2-4,TRBV11-2,NA,TGTGCCAGCAGCTTAGGCCGAGCTAGAAACATTCAGTACTTC,CASSLGRARNIQYF
NA,TRBJ1-2,TRBV28,NA,TGTGCCAGCAGTTTCTCCAGGCCGTGGGGCTACACCTTC,CASSFSRPWGYTF
few,TRBJ2-1,TRBV28,TRBD2,TGTGCCAGCAGTCTACTAGCGGGAGGATACAATGAGCAGTTCTTC,CASSLLAGGYNEQFF
NA,TRBJ2-5,TRBV6-5,NA,TGTGCCACCTTACACCCCAGGGTTGGGCAAGAGACCCAGTACTTC,CATLHPRVGQETQYF
few,TRBJ1-2,TRBV27,TRBD1,TGTGCCAGCAGTTCACTACGACCGGGACAGGGGAGCGGCGGCTACACCTTC,CASSSLRPGQGSGGYTF
NA,TRBJ2-5,TRBV6-5,NA,TGTGCCAGCAGCTTCTTGGGAGAACAAGAGACCCAGTACTTC,CASSFLGEQETQYF
once,TRBJ2-1,TRBV7-3,TRBD2,TGTGCCAGCAGCCCGGGAGGGCCTGGGAATGAGCAGTTCTTC,CASSPGGPGNEQFF
NA,TRBJ2-7,TRBV6-5,TRBD1,TGTGCCAGCAGTGTCGGACAGGGAGCCTACGAGCAGTACTTC,CASSVGQGAYEQYF
NA,TRBJ2-1,TRBV30,TRBD2,TGTGCCTGGACTAGGACTAGCGGGGACAATGAGCAGTTCTTC,CAWTRTSGDNEQFF
once,TRBJ2-1,TRBV15,TRBD2,TGTGCCACCAGCAGAGTCGTCCTAGCGGGGCCGTCCAATGAGCAGTTCTTC,CATSRVVLAGPSNEQFF
NA,TRBJ2-2,TRBV19,TRBD2,TGTGCCAGTAGTAAGGTAGCGGGAGGAGGCACCGGGGAGCTGTTTTTT,CASSKVAGGGTGELFF
NA,TRBJ2-7,TRBV6-5,TRBD2,TGTGCCAGCAGTACGGAGGGACTAGCGGGAGCCGAGCAGTACTTC,CASSTEGLAGAEQYF
NA,TRBJ2-1,TRBV14,NA,TGTGCCAGCAGCCAATTGGGACAATTCCTCTACAATGAGCAGTTCTTC,CASSQLGQFLYNEQFF
NA,TRBJ1-1,TRBV14,NA,TGTGCCAGCAGCCAAGATTTGGGCAGGGTAGGCACTGAAGCTTTCTTT,CASSQDLGRVGTEAFF